This T cell receptor (beta chain) was identified in a study of cytomegalovirus exposure and HLA in healthy donors. Note on this clone: Its antigen is as yet unknown.

Findings and limits, study-wide: Researchers reported that a few CMV-associated chains were confirmed in vitro as CMV antigen-specific.

Sequencing used immunoSEQ multiplex PCR; TCRdb keeps in-frame clones, though not all of them. The sample yields approximately 76,000 clones, 94% seen once. The clonotype was recovered from a woman under 30 in good health and CMV-seronegative. Sequencing used PBMCs.

CDR3 amino acids: CSASEGQGPNSPLHF. In DNA, the CDR3 is TGCAGCGCTTCAGAAGGACAGGGCCCTAATTCACCCCTCCACTTT. The chain joins TRBV29-1 to TRBJ1-6, with 8 bases identical to TRBD1. The germline gives CDR1 SQVTM, CDR2 ANQGSEA. Losses at the gene ends were 7 bases for V and 6 bases for J; bases not matched to a gene: 11. This CDR3 spans 15 amino acids.